These 14 T cell receptor beta chains were sequenced from one sample in a study of human T cells and chemical hapten exposure. The sample's time point: patch test 1, 2 weeks after DPC sensitization. Treatment: therapeutic diphenylcyclopropenone sensitization with weekly scalp DPC. Via MiXCR, TCRdb re-called the RACE reads, giving one row per CDR3 protein. Of more than 100,000 distinct CDR3 sequences listed, around 15% are singletons. The specimen comprised whole blood, sampled in connection with sensitization to the hapten diphenylcyclopropenone (DPC). The receptors were sampled from a man aged 18 to 35 with alopecia areata. Some clones in this sample may be carry-over from other donors' samples.

This clonotype was recorded at least ten times. V and J are TRBV11-2 and TRBJ1-2; maybe TRBD1 (5 bases). This CDR3 has 19 residues. The germline gives CDR1 SGHAT, CDR2 FQNNGV. The V end lost 0 bases, the J end lost 0 bases, and 20 bases lay between the germline ends. CDR3 sequence: CASSLDQGTWDYSNYGYTF. For the CDR3, the DNA is TGTGCCAGCAGCTTAGATCAGGGTACATGGGATTATTCTAACTATGGCTACACCTTC.

This clonotype was seen more than once but under ten times. V and J are TRBV10-3 and TRBJ1-3; weak D call: TRBD1 (5 bases). Germline loops: CDR1 ENHRY, CDR2 SYGVKD. Trimming left V 10 bases short and J 0 bases short, with 16 bases between. This CDR3 contains 15 residues. CDR3 protein: CATGGTGLSGNTIYF. DNA of the CDR3: TGTGCCACCGGGGGAACGGGCCTCTCTGGAAACACCATATATTTT.

In its sample, this clonotype was seen a few times. This chain joins TRBV29-1 and TRBJ2-7, with a tentative D call TRBD1 (6 bases). Trimming removed 3 bases at V and 1 base at J, with 13 bases between. This CDR3 contains 14 residues. Germline V gene data show CDR1 as SQVTM and CDR2 as ANQGSEA. The CDR3 region has the DNA TGCAGCGTTGATCCGGCAGGGGATTCCTACGAGCAGTACTTC. Translation: CSVDPAGDSYEQYF.

The J gene is TRBJ1-2, the V gene TRBV6-1; possible D gene TRBD1, 5 bases. Germline V lookup: CDR1 MNHNS, CDR2 SASEGT. The CDR3 length is 16 residues. The ends were cut back, 2 bases at V and 0 bases at J, with 13 bases in the middle. CDR3 sequence: CASSEWTSITNYGYTF. The CDR3 region has the DNA TGTGCCAGCAGTGAATGGACATCTATCACTAACTATGGCTACACCTTC.

This clonotype was detected only a few times. V gene TRBV6-5 combines with J gene TRBJ2-4; D gene unclear. The CDR3 length is 14 residues. The ends were cut back, 0 bases at V and 5 bases at J, with 8 bases in the middle. CDR1 is MNHEY, CDR2 SVGAGI, per germline. The CDR3 here is CASSYSITENIQYF. The CDR3, as DNA: TGTGCCAGCAGTTACTCGATAACCGAAAACATTCAGTACTTC.

This clonotype came up once. The chain combines TRBV29-1 with TRBJ1-1, with D uncertain. The CDR3 runs 11 residues. Germline CDR1 SQVTM, CDR2 ANQGSEA. V dropped 3 bases and J dropped 4 bases, with 6 bases sitting between them. The CDR3 here is CSVDVGTEAFF. In DNA, the CDR3 is TGCAGCGTTGACGTAGGCACTGAAGCTTTCTTT.

The genes are TRBV28 and TRBJ1-6; D is unresolved. CDR1 MDHEN and CDR2 SYDVKM come from the germline V gene. The CDR3 spans 16 residues. Deletions cut 7 bases from V and 0 bases from J, with 13 bases between. The CDR3 loop is CASIRTGSSYNSPLHF. Written as DNA, the CDR3 is TGTGCCAGCATCCGGACGGGAAGCTCCTATAATTCACCCCTCCACTTT.

This clonotype was counted only a few times. The chain carries TRBV7-9 and TRBJ2-1; 8 bases map to TRBD1. The CDR3 consists of 16 residues. Germline-derived CDR1 and CDR2 are SEHNR and FQNEAQ (reference sequence). V shed 1 base and J 7 bases; nucleotides not matched to a gene: 9. The CDR3 spells CASSLDTRTGWNEQFF. Here the CDR3 DNA reads TGTGCCAGCAGCTTAGACACACGGACAGGGTGGAATGAGCAGTTCTTC.

This clonotype was counted between two and nine times. The chain has TRBV5-1 and TRBJ1-5; D gene ambiguous. Germline assignment: CDR1 SGHRS and CDR2 YFSETQ. The CDR3 covers 13 residues. V shed 0 bases and J shed 7 bases, with 8 bases lying between them. The DNA for the CDR3 is TGCGCCAGCAGCTTGGCTTCGGGCCAGCCCCAGCATTTT. Protein sequence: CASSLASGQPQHF. Filled out from reference TRBV5-1 and TRBJ1-5, the complete variable domain reads KAGVTQTPRYLIKTRGQQVTLSCSPISGHRSVSWYQQTPGQGLQFLFEYFSETQRNKGNFPGRFSGRQFSNSRSEMNVSTLELGDSALYLCASSLASGQPQHFGDGTRLSIL.

The chain couples TRBV10-2 to TRBJ2-3; D remains unclear. The CDR3 runs to 13 residues. Germline assignment: CDR1 WSHSY and CDR2 SAAADI. Deletions cut 6 bases from V and 6 bases from J, with 13 bases between. The DNA of the CDR3 is TGCGCCAGCAGAAACGGTAGATTGGATACGCAGTATTTT. Translation: CASRNGRLDTQYF.

This clonotype was recorded only once. The J gene is TRBJ1-2, the V gene TRBV7-9; 8 bases are shared with TRBD1. The V segment lost 6 bases and the J segment 7 bases; nucleotides outside the gene matches: 10. This CDR3 comprises 14 residues. Germline CDR1 reads SEHNR; CDR2 reads FQNEAQ (reference sequence). CDR3 in DNA: TGTGCCAGCAGTACCCCAGGGGGCAGCCCTGGCTACACCTTC. This translates into CASSTPGGSPGYTF.

This clonotype has a handful of counts. The chain has TRBV19 and TRBJ2-6, with D hard to call. Germline CDR1 is LNHDA and CDR2 is SQIVND (reference sequence). Deletions cut 5 bases from V and 1 base from J, with 12 bases between. This CDR3 spans 16 amino acids. In DNA, the CDR3 is TGTGCCAGTAGTTTCATACCAGGATCTGGGGCCAACGTCCTGACTTTC. Its protein product is CASSFIPGSGANVLTF.

The CDR3 bases are TGTGCCAGCAGCGCCCGACAGTCCTACGAGCAGTACGTC. Translated: CASSARQSYEQYV. The chain employs TRBV21-1 and TRBJ2-7; the DNA was not compared with TRBD1, the D call given in the table. TRBV21-1 is annotated as a pseudogene. The CDR3 contains 13 residues.

V gene TRBV2 combines with J gene TRBJ2-1, with no clear D. Trimming cost V 3 bases and J 0 bases, with 9 bases left between them. This CDR3 region has 15 residues. Germline assignment: CDR1 SNHLY and CDR2 FYNNEI. The CDR3 is CASSDTLSSYNEQFF. CDR3 sequence (DNA): TGTGCCAGCAGTGACACACTCTCCTCCTACAATGAGCAGTTCTTC.